This TCR beta chain originates from a study of blood T cell repertoires in COVID-19. The CDR3 sequence is 13 residues long. Germline V gene lookup returns CDR1 KGHSH and CDR2 LQKENI. V was cut by 4 bases and J by 4 bases, with 8 bases left in between. This study enrolled people aged roughly 18 to 89 from around 25 US geographic areas. Source study methods: Estimation of nucleated cell counts relied on the amplification of reference gene primers. Data came from immunoSEQ multiplex PCR; TCRdb stores just in-frame clones and leaves some out. From that table come the V and J calls and clone size; the DNA was used to work out D and trimming. The sample yields approximately 150,000 clones, roughly 80% seen once.

This TCR came from a woman aged 40-49 years with acute COVID-19. Material for sequencing was PBMCs or T cells enriched from blood (not recorded which). The gene calls are TRBV18 and TRBJ2-1; D gene unclear. CDR3 amino acids: CASSLAVYNEQFF. CDR3 sequence (DNA): TGTGCCAGCTCACTGGCAGTATACAATGAGCAGTTCTTC.